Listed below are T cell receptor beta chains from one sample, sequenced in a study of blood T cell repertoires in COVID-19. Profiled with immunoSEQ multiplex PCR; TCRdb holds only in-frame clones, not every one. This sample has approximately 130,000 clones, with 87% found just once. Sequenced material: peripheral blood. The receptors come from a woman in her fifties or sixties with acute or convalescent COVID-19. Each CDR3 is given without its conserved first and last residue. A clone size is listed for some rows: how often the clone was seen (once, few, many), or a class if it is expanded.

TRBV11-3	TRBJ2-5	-	ASSLDYSRLATYQETQY
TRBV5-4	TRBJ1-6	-	ASSNDRLTGSPLH
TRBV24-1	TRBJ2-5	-	ATSDGTGVETQY
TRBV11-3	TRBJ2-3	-	ASSHNTMGTGDLGTQY
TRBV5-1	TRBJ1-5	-	ASSLDPQGFDNQPQH
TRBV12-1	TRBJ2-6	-	ASSSERGALSGANVLT
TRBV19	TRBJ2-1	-	ASSPQATSGPRNEQF
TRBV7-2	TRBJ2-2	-	ASSIRQGHVFTGELF
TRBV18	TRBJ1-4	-	ASSLNSGTGHEKLF
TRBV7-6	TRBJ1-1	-	ASSTGRNTEAF
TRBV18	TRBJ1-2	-	ASSPLGQGINYGYT
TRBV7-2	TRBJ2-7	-	ASSLDRGRLEQY
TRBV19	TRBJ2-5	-	ASSIGQVGETQY
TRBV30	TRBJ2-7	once	AWSFGLAIYEQY
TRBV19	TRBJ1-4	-	ASENRRGRTNEKLF
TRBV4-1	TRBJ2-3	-	ASSQDGRASGGPTDTQY
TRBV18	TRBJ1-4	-	ASSPMTGLNEKLF
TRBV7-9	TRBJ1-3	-	ASSFTGVSGNTIY
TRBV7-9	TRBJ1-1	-	ASSLGYGGEAF
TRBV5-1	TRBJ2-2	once	ASSLRTSANTGELF
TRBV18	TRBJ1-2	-	ASSRNDGTGDGYT
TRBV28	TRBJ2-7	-	ASRGEDREEGEQY
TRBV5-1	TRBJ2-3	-	ASSFKSGRAKDTQY
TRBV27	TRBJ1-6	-	ASSFNRDNNSPLH
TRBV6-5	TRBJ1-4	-	ASSYKYYASEKLF
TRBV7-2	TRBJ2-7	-	ASSTHRGAYEQY
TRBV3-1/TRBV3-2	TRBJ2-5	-	ASSYRTGGGETQY
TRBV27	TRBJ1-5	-	ASSLGGTQPQH
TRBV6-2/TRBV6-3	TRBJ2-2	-	ASSYPRQDWTNTGELF
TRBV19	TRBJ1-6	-	ASRVPGNSPLH
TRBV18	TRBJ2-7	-	ASSRGTGTYEQY
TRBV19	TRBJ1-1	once	ASRLVTGGLNTEAF
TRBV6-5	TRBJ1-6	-	ASSYSGGLQSPLH
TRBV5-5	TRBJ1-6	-	ASTGLPSSPLH
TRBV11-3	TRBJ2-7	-	ASGANSGESYEQY
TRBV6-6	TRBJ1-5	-	ASRTDSNQPQH
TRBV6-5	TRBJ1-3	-	ASSRRGGTIY
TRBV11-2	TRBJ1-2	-	ASSSQVNGYT
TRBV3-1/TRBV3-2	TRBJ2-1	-	ASTLERGSSYNEQF
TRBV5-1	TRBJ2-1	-	ASTETSGSLNEQF